This T cell receptor beta chain derives from a study of shared clonotypes between healthy human individuals. General study results and limits: Investigators expected sequencing depth to affect clonotype sharing among donors.

This CDR3 is 15 amino acids long. The germline CDR1 and CDR2 sequences are LNHNV and YYDKDF (reference sequence). V was trimmed by 1 base and J by 0 bases, leaving 8 bases between them. This clone came up once. The antigen remains unidentified. Naive CD8 isolation took CD45RO-negative cells positively selected for CCR7 and excluded terminally differentiated effector memory CD45RA+ cells. Deep level was the assay's run setting. TCRdb's copy holds only in-frame clones and misses some; the assay was immunoSEQ multiplex PCR. The sample has about 680,000 clones, just over 90% seen once. This sequence was found in a man aged 25 to 40 in good health. V and J are TRBV15 and TRBJ2-3; D not resolved. Sequenced material: naive CD8+ T cells sorted from blood. CDR3 region: CATSRVRGSTDTQYF. CDR3 coding DNA: TGTGCCACCAGCAGAGTACGAGGTAGCACAGATACGCAGTATTTT.